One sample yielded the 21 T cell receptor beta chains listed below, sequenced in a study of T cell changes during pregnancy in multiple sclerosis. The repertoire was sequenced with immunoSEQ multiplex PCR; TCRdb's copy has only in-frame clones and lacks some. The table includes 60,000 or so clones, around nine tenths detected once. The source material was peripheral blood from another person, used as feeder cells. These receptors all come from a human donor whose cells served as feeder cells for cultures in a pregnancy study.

CDR3 nucleotide sequence: TGTGCCAGCAGCGTAGGCGGAACGGCCCACGCCTCACCCCTCCACTTT. Encoded protein: CASSVGGTAHASPLHF. The rearrangement joins TRBV9 to TRBJ1-6; D is ambiguous. The CDR3 extends over 16 amino acids. Between the trimmed V and J ends, which lost 0 bases and 10 bases, there was a span of 17 bases. The germline V gene encodes CDR1 SGDLS and CDR2 YYNGEE.

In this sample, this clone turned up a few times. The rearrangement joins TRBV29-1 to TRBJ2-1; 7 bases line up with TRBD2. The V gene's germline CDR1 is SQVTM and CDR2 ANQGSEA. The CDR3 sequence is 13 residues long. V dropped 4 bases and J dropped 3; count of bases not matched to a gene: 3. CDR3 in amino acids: CSVGGGGYNEQFF. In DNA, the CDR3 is TGCAGCGTTGGAGGCGGGGGCTACAATGAGCAGTTCTTC.

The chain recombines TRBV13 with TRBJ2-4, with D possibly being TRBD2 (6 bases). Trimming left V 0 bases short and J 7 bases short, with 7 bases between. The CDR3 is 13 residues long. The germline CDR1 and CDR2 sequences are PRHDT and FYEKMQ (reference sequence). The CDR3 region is CASSLGRGNIQYF. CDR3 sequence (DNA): TGTGCCAGCAGCTTAGGTCGGGGGAACATTCAGTACTTC.

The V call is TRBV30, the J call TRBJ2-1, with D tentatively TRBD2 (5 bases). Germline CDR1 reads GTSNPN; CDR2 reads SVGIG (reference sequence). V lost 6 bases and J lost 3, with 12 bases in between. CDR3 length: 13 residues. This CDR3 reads CACSQGLYNEQFF. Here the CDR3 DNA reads TGTGCCTGCTCTCAAGGACTCTACAATGAGCAGTTCTTC. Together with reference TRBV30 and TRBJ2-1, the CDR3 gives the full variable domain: SQTIHQWPATLVQPVGSPLSLECTVEGTSNPNLYWYRQAAGRGLQLLFYSVGIGQISSEVPQNLSASRPQDRQFILSSKKLLLSDSGFYLCACSQGLYNEQFFGPGTRLTVL.

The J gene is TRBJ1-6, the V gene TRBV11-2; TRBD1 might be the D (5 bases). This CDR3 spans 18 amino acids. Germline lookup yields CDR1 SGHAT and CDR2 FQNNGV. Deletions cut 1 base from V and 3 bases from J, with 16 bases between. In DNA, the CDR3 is TGTGCCAGCAGCTTAGGGGGGGTCCGGCAGGGCTATAATTCACCCCTCCACTTT. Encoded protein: CASSLGGVRQGYNSPLHF.

The CDR3 nucleotides are TGTGCCAGCAGTGCCAGACAGGGACCTGAAGCTTTCTTT. Protein sequence: CASSARQGPEAFF. The chain has TRBV6-1 and TRBJ1-1, with TRBD1 matching over 7 bases. The CDR3 runs to 13 residues. V lost 4 bases, J lost 6 bases, and 5 bases stayed unmatched. Per germline, CDR1 MNHNS and CDR2 SASEGT.

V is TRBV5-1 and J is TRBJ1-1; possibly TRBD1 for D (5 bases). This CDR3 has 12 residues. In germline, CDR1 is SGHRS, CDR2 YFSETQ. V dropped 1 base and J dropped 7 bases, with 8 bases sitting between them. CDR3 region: CASSLQRGEAFF. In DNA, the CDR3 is TGCGCCAGCAGCTTGCAAAGGGGTGAAGCTTTCTTT.

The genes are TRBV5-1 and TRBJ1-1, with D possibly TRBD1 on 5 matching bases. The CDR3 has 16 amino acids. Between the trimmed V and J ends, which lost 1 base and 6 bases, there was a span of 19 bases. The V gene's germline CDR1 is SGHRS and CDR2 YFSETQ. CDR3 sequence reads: CASSLTVPGGGSEAFF. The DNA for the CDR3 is TGCGCCAGCAGCTTGACAGTGCCCGGGGGAGGGTCTGAAGCTTTCTTT.

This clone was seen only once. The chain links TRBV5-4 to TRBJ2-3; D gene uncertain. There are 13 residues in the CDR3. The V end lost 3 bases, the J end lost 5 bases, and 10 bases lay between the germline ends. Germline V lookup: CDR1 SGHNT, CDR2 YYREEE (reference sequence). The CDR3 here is CASSSLGKDTQYF. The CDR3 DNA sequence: TGTGCCAGCAGCTCCTTGGGCAAAGATACGCAGTATTTT.

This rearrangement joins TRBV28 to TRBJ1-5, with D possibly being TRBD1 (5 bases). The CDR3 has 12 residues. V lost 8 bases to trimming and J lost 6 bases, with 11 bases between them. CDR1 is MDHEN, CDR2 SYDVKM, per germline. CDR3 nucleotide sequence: TGTGCCAGCTGCGGGGGAGTTCAGCCCCAGCATTTT. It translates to CASCGGVQPQHF.

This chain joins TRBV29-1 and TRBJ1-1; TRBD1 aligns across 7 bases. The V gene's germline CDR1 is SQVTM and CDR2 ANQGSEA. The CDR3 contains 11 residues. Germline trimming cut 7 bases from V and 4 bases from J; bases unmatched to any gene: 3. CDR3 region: CSANRGTEAFF. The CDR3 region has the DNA TGCAGCGCTAACAGGGGCACTGAAGCTTTCTTT.

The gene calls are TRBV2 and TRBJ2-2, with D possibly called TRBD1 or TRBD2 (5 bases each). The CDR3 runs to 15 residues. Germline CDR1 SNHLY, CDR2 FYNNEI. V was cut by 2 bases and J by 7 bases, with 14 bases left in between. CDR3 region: CASSEWMGDLGELFF. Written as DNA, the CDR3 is TGTGCCAGCAGTGAATGGATGGGGGACCTCGGGGAGCTGTTTTTT.

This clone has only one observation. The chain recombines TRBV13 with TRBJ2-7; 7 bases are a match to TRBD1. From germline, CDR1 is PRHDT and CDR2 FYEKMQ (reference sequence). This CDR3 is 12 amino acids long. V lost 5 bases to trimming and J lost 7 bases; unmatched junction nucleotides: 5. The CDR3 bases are TGTGCCAGCAGCCCGGACAGGAGAGAGCAGTACTTC. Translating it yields CASSPDRREQYF.

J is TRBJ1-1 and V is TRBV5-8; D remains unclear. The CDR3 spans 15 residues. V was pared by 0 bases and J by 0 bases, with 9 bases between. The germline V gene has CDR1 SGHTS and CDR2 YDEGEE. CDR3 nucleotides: TGTGCCAGCAGCTTGGGTCTCTTATTGAACACTGAAGCTTTCTTT. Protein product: CASSLGLLLNTEAFF.

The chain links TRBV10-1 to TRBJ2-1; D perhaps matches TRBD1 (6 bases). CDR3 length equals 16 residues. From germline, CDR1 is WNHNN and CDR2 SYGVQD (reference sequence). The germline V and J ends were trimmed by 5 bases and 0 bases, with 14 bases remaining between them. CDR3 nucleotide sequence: TGCGCCAGCAGTTTTTTAGGGGGTAGCTCCTACAATGAGCAGTTCTTC. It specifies CASSFLGGSSYNEQFF.

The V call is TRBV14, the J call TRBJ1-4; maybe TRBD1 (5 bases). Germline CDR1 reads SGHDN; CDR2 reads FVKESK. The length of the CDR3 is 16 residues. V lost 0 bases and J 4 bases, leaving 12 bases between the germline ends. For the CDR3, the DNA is TGTGCCAGCAGCCAAGAAGGGACCTACTTTAATGAAAAACTGTTTTTT. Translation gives CASSQEGTYFNEKLFF. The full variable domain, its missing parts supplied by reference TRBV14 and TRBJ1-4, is EAGVTQFPSHSVIEKGQTVTLRCDPISGHDNLYWYRRVMGKEIKFLLHFVKESKQDESGMPNNRFLAERTGGTYSTLKVQPAELEDSGVYFCASSQEGTYFNEKLFFGSGTQLSVL.

This chain's CDR3 is CASSPSSGQMTYEQYF. The CDR3 DNA reads TGTGCCAGCAGTCCATCCTCGGGACAGATGACCTACGAGCAGTACTTC. The chain employs TRBV27 and TRBJ2-7; TRBD1 matches at 7 bases. Trimming removed 5 bases from V and 2 bases from J; junction bases left unmatched: 12. The V gene's germline CDR1 is MNHEY and CDR2 SMNVEV (reference sequence). This CDR3 spans 16 amino acids.

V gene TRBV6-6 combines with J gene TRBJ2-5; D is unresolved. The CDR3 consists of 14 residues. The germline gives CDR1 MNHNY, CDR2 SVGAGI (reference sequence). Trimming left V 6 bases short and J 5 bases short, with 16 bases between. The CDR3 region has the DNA TGTGCCAGCAGAGCCCACCGGGCGAGGGAGACCCAGTACTTC. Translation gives CASRAHRARETQYF.

CDR3 protein: CASSGGGNQETQYF. CDR3 sequence (DNA): TGTGCCAGCAGTGGGGGGGGTAACCAAGAGACCCAGTACTTC. This chain links TRBV28 with TRBJ2-5, with 7 bases aligning to TRBD2. CDR1 and CDR2 from the germline V gene are MDHEN and SYDVKM. Unmatched junction bases numbered 3, after V lost 5 bases and J lost 0 bases. The CDR3 has 14 amino acids.

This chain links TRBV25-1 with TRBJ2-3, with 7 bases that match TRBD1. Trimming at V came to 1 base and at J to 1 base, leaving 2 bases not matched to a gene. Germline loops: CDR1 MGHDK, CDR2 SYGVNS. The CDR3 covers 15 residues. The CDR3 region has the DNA TGTGCCAGCAGTGAATTGGGGACAGGCACAGATACGCAGTATTTT. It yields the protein CASSELGTGTDTQYF.

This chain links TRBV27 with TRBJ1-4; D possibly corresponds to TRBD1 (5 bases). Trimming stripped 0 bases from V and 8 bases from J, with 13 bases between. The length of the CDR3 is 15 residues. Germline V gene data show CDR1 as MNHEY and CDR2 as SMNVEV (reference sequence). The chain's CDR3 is CASSLSVAGREKLFF. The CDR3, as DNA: TGTGCCAGCAGTTTATCCGTGGCAGGGAGGGAAAAACTGTTTTTT.